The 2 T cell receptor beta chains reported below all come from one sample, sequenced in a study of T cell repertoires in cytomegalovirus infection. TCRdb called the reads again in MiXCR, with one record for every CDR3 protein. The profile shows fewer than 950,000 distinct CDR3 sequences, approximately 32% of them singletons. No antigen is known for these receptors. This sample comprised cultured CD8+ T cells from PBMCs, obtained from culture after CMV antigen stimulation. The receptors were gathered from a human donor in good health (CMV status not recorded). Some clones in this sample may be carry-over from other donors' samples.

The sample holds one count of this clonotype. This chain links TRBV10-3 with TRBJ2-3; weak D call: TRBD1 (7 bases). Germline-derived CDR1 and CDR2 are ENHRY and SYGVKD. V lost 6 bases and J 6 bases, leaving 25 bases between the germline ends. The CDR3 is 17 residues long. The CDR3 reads CAIRTQGGATRSDTQYF. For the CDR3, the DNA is TGTGCCATCAGGACCCAGGGGGGCGCAACCAGGTCCGATACGCAGTATTTT.

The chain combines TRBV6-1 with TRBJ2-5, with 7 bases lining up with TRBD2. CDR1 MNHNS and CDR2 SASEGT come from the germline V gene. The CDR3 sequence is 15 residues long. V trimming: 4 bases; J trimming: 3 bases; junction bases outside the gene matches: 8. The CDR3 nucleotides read TGTGCCAGCAGTGTCCCGCCTAGCGGAGAAGAGACCCAGTACTTC. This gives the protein CASSVPPSGEETQYF.